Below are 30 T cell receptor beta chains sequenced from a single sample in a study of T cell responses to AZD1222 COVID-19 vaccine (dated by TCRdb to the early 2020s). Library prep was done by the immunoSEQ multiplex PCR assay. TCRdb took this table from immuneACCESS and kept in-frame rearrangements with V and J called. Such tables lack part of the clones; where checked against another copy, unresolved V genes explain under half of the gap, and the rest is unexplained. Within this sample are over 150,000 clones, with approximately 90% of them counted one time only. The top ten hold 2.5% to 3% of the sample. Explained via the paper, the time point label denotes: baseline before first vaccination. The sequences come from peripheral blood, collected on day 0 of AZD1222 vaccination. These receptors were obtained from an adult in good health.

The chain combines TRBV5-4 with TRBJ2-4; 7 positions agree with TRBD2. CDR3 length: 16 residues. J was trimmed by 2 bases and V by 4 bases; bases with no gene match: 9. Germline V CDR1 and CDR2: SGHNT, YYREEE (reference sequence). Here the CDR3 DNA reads TGTGCCAGCAGCCCCTCTGGGGGGGGGTCCAAAAACATTCAGTACTTC. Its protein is CASSPSGGGSKNIQYF.

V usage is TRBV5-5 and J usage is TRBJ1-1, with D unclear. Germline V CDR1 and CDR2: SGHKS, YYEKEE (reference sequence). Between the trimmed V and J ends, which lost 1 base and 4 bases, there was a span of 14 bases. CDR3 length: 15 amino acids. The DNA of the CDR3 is TGTGCCAGCAGCTTGATTTTTGTGGTTCGCACTGAAGCTTTCTTT. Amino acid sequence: CASSLIFVVRTEAFF.

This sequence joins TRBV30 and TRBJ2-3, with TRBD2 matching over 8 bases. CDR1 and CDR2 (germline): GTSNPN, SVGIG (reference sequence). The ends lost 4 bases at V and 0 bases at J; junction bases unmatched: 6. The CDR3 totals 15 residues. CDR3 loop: CAWTTGGPSTDTQYF. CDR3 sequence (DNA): TGTGCCTGGACCACGGGGGGGCCAAGCACAGATACGCAGTATTTT. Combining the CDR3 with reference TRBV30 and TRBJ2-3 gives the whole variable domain SQTIHQWPATLVQPVGSPLSLECTVEGTSNPNLYWYRQAAGRGLQLLFYSVGIGQISSEVPQNLSASRPQDRQFILSSKKLLLSDSGFYLCAWTTGGPSTDTQYFGPGTRLTVL.

The CDR3 region is CASSAAGRVNSPLHF. Here the CDR3 DNA reads TGTGCCAGCAGCGCGGCAGGGCGCGTGAATTCACCCCTCCACTTT. This sequence joins TRBV7-2 and TRBJ1-6, with TRBD1 as a possible D gene (5 bases). The V gene lost 5 bases and the J gene lost 7 bases, with 15 bases spanning the gap. The CDR3 runs to 15 residues. Looked up from germline, CDR1 is SGHTA and CDR2 is FQGNSA.

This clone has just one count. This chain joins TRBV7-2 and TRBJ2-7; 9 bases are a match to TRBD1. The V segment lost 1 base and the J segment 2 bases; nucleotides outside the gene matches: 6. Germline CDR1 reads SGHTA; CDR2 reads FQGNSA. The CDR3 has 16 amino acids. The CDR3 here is CASSLGSGTGPYEQYF. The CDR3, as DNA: TGTGCCAGCAGCTTAGGGTCCGGGACAGGGCCCTACGAGCAGTACTTC.

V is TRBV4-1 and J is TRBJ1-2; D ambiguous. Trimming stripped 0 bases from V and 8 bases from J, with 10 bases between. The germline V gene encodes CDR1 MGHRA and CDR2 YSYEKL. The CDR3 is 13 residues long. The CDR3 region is CASSQDAFLGYTF. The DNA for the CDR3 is TGCGCCAGCAGCCAAGATGCTTTTTTAGGCTACACCTTC.

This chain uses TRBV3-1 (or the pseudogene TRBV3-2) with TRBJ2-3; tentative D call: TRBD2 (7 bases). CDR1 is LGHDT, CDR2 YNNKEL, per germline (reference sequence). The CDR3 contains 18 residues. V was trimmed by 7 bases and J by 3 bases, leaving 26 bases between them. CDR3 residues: CASTPLPDPGGMTDTQYF. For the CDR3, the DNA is TGTGCCAGCACTCCCCTCCCAGACCCGGGGGGCATGACAGATACGCAGTATTTT.

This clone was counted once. The DNA for the CDR3 is TGTGCCAGCAGCGTGATGGACAACTCCCCGTACACCTTC. Protein sequence: CASSVMDNSPYTF. The gene calls are TRBV9 and TRBJ1-2, with D possibly matching TRBD1 (5 bases). This CDR3 has 13 residues. Germline V gene lookup returns CDR1 SGDLS and CDR2 YYNGEE. Trimming shortened V by 2 bases and J by 11 bases, and 16 bases separated the two germline ends.

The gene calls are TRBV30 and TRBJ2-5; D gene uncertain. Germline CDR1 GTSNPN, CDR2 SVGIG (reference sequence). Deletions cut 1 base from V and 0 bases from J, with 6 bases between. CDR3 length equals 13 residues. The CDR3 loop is CAWSASDQETQYF. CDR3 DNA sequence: TGTGCCTGGAGTGCGAGCGACCAAGAGACCCAGTACTTC.

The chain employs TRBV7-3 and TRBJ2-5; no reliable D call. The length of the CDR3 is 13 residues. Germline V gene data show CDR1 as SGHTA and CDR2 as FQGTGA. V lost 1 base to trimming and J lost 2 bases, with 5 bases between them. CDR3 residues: CASSLRPQETQYF. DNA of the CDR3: TGTGCCAGCAGCTTAAGGCCACAAGAGACCCAGTACTTC.

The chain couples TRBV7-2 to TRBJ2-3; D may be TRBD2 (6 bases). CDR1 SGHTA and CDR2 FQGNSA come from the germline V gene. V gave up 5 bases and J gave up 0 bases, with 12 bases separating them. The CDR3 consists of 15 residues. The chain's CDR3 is CASSPIGGSTDTQYF. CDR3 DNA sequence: TGTGCCAGCAGCCCGATCGGGGGTAGCACAGATACGCAGTATTTT. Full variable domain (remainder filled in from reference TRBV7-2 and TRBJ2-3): GAGVSQSPSNKVTEKGKDVELRCDPISGHTALYWYRQSLGQGLEFLIYFQGNSAPDKSGLPSDRFSAERTGGSVSTLTIQRTQQEDSAVYLCASSPIGGSTDTQYFGPGTRLTVL.

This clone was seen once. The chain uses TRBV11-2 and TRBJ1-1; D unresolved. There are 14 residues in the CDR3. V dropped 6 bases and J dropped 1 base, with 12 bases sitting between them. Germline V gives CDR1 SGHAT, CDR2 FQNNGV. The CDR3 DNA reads TGTGCCAGCAGAGAGGGTCGAGGGAACACTGAAGCTTTCTTT. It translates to CASREGRGNTEAFF.

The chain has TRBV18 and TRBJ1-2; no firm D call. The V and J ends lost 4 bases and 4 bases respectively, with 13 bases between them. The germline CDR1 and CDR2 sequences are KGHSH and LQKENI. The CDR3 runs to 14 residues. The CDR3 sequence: CASSLDGKIYGYTF. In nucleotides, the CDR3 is TGTGCCAGCTCACTCGACGGGAAAATCTATGGCTACACCTTC. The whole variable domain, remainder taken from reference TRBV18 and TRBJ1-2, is NAGVMQNPRHLVRRRGQEARLRCSPMKGHSHVYWYRQLPEEGLKFMVYLQKENIIDESGMPKERFSAEFPKEGPSILRIQQVVRGDSAAYFCASSLDGKIYGYTFGSGTRLTVV.

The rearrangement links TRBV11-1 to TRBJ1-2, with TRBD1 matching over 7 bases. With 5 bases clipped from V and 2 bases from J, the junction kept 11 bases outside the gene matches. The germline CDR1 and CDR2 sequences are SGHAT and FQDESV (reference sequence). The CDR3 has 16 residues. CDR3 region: CASSRTDRALNYGYTF. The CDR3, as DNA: TGTGCCAGCAGCCGGACTGACAGGGCCTTAAACTATGGCTACACCTTC.

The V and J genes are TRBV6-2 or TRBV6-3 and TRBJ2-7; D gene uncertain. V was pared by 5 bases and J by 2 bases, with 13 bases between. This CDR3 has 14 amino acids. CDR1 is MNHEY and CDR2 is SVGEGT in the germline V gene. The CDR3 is CASSPSGPTYEQYF. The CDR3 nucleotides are TGTGCCAGCAGTCCCTCCGGTCCGACCTACGAGCAGTACTTC.

CDR3 bases: TGTGCCAGCAGCTCCCTACGTCAGGGGGCCTATGGCTACACCTTC. Protein: CASSSLRQGAYGYTF. The V gene is TRBV11-2, the J gene TRBJ1-2; TRBD1 matches 8 bases. The CDR3 consists of 15 residues. Looked up from germline, CDR1 is SGHAT and CDR2 is FQNNGV. The ends lost 4 bases at V and 4 bases at J; junction bases unmatched: 8.

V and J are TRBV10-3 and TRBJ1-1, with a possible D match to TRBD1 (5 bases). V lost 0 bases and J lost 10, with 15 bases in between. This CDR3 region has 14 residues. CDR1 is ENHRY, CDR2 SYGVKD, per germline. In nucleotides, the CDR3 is TGTGCCATCAGTGAGTCTGTACACCCCGGGGGAGCTTTCTTT. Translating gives CAISESVHPGGAFF.

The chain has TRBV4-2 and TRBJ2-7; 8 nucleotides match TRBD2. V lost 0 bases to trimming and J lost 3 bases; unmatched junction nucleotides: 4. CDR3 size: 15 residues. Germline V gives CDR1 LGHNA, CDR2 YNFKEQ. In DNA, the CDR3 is TGTGCCAGCAGCCAAGATGGCGGGGGGAGCTACGAGCAGTACTTC. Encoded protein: CASSQDGGGSYEQYF.

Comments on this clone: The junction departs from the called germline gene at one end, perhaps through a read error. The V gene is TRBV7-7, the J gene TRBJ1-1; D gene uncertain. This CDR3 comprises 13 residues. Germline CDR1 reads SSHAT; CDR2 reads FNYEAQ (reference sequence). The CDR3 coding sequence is TGTGCTAGCAGCACCGACCCGAACACTGAAGCTTTCTTT. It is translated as CASSTDPNTEAFF.

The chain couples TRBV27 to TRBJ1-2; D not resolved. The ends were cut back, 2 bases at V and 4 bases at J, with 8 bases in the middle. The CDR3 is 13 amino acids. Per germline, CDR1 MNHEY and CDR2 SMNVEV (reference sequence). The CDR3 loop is CASSLVTGYGYTF. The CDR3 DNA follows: TGTGCCAGCAGTTTAGTCACGGGCTATGGCTACACCTTC.

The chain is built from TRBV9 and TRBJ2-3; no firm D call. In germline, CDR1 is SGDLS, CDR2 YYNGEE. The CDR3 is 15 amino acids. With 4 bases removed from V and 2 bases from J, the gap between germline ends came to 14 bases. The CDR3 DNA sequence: TGTGCCAGCAGCTTCCACCGCCAGTCCACAGATACGCAGTATTTT. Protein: CASSFHRQSTDTQYF.

CDR3 in DNA: TGTGCCAGCTCACCCCGTGGACTGTTGGATACGCAGTATTTT. It translates to CASSPRGLLDTQYF. V gene TRBV18 combines with J gene TRBJ2-3; weak D call: TRBD2 (5 bases). Trimming stripped 3 bases from V and 6 bases from J, with 13 bases between. The CDR3 sequence is 14 residues long. CDR1 is KGHSH and CDR2 is LQKENI in the germline V gene.

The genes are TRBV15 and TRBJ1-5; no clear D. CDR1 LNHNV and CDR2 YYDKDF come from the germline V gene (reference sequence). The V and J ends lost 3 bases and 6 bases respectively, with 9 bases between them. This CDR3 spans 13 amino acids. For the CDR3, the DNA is TGTGCCACCAGCAGGAGCCTCACTCAGCCCCAGCATTTT. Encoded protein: CATSRSLTQPQHF.

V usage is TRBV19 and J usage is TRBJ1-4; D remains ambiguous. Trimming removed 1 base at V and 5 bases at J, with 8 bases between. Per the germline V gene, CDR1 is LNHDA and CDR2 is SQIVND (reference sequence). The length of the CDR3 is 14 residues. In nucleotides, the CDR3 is TGTGCCAGTAGTATAGGCTTTACGAATGAAAAACTGTTTTTT. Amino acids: CASSIGFTNEKLFF.

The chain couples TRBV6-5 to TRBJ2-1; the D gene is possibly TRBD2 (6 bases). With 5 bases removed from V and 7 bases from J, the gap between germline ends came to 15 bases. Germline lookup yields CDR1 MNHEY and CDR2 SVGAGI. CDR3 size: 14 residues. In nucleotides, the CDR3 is TGTGCCAGCAGTCACACGGGGACTGGAAATGAGCAGTTCTTC. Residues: CASSHTGTGNEQFF.

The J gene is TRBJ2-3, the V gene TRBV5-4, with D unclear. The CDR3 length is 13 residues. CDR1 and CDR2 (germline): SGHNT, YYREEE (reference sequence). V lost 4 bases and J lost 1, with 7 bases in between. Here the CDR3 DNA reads TGTGCCAGCAGCCCGGGCGGCACAGATACGCAGTATTTT. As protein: CASSPGGTDTQYF.

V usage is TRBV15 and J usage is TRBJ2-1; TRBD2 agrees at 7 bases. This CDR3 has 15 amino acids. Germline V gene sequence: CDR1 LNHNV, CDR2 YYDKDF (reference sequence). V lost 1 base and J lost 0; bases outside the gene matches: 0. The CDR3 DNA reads TGTGCCACCAGCAGAGCGGGGGGCTCCTACAATGAGCAGTTCTTC. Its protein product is CATSRAGGSYNEQFF.

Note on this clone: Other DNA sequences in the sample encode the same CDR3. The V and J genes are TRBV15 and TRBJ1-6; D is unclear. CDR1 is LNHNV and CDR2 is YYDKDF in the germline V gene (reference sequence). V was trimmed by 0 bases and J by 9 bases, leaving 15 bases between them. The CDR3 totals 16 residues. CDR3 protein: CATSRDRWENRSPLHF. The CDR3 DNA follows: TGTGCCACCAGCAGAGATAGGTGGGAGAACCGTTCACCCCTCCACTTT.

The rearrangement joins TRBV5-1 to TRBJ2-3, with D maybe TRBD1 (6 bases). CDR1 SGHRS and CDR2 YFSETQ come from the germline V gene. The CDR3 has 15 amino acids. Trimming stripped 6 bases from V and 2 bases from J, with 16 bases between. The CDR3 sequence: CASKLGGQSTDTQYF. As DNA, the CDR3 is TGCGCCAGCAAGCTCGGTGGACAGTCCACAGATACGCAGTATTTT. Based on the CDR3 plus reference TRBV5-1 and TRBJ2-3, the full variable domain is KAGVTQTPRYLIKTRGQQVTLSCSPISGHRSVSWYQQTPGQGLQFLFEYFSETQRNKGNFPGRFSGRQFSNSRSEMNVSTLELGDSALYLCASKLGGQSTDTQYFGPGTRLTVL.

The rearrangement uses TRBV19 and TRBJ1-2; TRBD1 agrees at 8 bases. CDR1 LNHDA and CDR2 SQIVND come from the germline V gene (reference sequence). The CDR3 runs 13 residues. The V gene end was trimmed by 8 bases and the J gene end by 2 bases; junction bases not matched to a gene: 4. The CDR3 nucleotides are TGTGCCAGTCGGACAGGGTCGAACTATGGCTACACCTTC. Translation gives CASRTGSNYGYTF.